This TCR beta chain was sequenced for a study of identical twins. Germline V lookup: CDR1 SGDLS, CDR2 YYNGEE. V shed 3 bases and J 1 base; nucleotides not matched to a gene: 4. The CDR3 loop spans 15 amino acids. TCRdb reprocessed the 5' RACE reads via MiXCR and lists one record per CDR3 protein. Among 250,000 to 300,000 distinct CDR3 sequences listed, over 8.5% were seen once. In addition, the sample was reused for a study of yellow fever vaccine responses in identical twins.

The sequence came from a woman aged 18-29 years in good health. What was sequenced was CD8+ T cells sorted from blood. The V call is TRBV9, the J call TRBJ2-1, with 7 nucleotides matching TRBD2. The CDR3 DNA follows: TGTGCCAGCAGCGGGGCGGGGGAGTCCTACAATGAGCAGTTCTTC. It yields the protein CASSGAGESYNEQFF.